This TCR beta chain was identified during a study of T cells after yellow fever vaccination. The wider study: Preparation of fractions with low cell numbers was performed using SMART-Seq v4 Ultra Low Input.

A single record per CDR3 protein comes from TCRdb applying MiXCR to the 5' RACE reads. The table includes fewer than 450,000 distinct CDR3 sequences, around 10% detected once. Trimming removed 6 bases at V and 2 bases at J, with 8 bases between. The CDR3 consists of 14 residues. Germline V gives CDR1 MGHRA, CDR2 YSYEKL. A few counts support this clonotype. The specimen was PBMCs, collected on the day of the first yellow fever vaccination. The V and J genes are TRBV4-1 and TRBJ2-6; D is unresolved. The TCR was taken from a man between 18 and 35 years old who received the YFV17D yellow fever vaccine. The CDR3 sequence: CASSHRTGANVLTF. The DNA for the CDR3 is TGCGCCAGCAGTCACCGGACTGGGGCCAACGTCCTGACTTTC.